This TCR beta chain was retrieved from a study of graft-versus-host responses after intestinal transplantation. For the study at large: Each recipient received a multivisceral, liver-intestinal, or isolated intestinal graft. The study gave all recipients anti-thymocyte globulin induction, then tacrolimus and steroids for about 3 years.

A note on this clone: Its antigen is undetermined.

Clones were sequenced by immunoSEQ multiplex PCR, and TCRdb holds only the in-frame ones, with some missing. This sample has about 86,000 clones, with roughly nine tenths found just once. Broader study findings: Recipient marrow contained GvH clones, some of which appeared first in ileum or blood.

The specimen was unstimulated CD4+ T cells sorted from spleen or lymph node cells, collected before transplant. The sequence derives from a human donor who was the organ donor for an intestinal transplant.

This CDR3 reads CASSVEGQGSYGYTF. DNA for the CDR3: TGTGCCAGCAGCGTAGAGGGACAGGGGTCCTATGGCTACACCTTC. The chain employs TRBV9 and TRBJ1-2; 10 bases agree with TRBD1. The germline CDR1 and CDR2 sequences are SGDLS and YYNGEE. V lost 0 bases to trimming and J lost 4 bases; unmatched junction nucleotides: 3. The CDR3 totals 15 residues.